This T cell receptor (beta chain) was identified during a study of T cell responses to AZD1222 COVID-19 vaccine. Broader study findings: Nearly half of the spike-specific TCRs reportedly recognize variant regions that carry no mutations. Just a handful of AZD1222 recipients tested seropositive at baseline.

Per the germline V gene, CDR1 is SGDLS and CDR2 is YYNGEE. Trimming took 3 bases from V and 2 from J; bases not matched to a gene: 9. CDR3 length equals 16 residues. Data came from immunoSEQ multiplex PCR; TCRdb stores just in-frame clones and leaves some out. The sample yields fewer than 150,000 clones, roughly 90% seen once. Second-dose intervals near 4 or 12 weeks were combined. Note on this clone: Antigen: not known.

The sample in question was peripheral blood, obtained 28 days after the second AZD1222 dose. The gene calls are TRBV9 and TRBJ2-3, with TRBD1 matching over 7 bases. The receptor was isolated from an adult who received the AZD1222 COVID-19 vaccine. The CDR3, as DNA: TGTGCCAGCAGCGCGTACAGGGGCCAATACACAGATACGCAGTATTTT. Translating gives CASSAYRGQYTDTQYF.